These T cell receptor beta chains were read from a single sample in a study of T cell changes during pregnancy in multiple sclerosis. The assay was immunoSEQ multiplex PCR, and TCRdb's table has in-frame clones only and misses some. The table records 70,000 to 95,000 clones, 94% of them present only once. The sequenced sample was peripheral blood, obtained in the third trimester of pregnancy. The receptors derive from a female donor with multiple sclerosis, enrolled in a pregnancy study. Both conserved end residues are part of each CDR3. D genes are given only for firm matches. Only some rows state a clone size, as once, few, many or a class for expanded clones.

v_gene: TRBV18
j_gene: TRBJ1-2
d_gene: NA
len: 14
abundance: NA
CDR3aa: CASSRSRINYGYTF

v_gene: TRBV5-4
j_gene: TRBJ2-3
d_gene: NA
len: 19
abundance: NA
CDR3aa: CASSLLSSKWGRLTDTQYF

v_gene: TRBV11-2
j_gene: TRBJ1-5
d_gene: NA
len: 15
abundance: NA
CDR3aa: CASSAAGNSNQPQHF

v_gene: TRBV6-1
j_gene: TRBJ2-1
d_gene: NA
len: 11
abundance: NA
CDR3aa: CASSDSIEQFF

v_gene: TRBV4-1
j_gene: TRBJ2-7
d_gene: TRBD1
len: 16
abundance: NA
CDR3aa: CASSHRQGARSYEQYF

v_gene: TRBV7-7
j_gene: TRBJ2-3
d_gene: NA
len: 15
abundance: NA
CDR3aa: CASSSGLGDTDTQYF

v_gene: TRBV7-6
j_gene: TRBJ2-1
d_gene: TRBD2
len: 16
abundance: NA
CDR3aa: CASSSGTSGSYNEQFF

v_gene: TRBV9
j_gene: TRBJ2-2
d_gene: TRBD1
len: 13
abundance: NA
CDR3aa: CASSVEGARELFF

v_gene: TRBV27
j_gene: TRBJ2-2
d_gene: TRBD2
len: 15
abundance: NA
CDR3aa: CASSLGAGVVGELFF

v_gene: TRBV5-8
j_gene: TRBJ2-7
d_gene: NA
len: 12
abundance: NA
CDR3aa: CASSLFRNEQYF

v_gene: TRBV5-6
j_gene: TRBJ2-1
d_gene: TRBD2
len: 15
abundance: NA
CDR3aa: CASSEPGLVVVEQFF

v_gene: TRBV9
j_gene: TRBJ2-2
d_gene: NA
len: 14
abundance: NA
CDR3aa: CASSVVLRNGELFF

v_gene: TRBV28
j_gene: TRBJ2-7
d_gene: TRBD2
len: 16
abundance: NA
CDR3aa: CASSLLMGLAGAEQYF

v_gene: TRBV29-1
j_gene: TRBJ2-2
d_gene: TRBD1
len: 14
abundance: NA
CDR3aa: CSADRGPNTGELFF

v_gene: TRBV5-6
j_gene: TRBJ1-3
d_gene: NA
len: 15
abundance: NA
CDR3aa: CASSLVGQGPDTIYF

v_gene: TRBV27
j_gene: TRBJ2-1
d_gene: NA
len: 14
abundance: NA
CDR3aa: CASRLSASTQGQFF

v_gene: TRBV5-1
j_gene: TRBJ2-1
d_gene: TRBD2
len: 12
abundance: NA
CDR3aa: CASSWTSDIRFF

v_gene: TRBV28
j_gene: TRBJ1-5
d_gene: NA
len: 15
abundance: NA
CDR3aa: CASSPPGFSNQPQHF

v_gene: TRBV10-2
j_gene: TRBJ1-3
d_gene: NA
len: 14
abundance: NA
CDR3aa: CASSEGGSGNTIYF

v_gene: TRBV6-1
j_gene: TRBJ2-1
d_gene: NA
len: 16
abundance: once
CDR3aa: CASSEFKQGPYHEQFF

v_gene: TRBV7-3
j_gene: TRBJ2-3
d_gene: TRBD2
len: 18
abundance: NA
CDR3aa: CASSLKLAGGPSLVTQYF

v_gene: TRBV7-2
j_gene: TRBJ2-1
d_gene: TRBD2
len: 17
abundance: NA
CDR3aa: CASSLASGRASYNEQFF

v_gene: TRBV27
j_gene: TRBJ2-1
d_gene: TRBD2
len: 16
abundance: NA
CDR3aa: CASTSGSLGSDNEQFF

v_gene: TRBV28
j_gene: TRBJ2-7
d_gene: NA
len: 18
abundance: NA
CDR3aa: CASSSTGFGRWRLSEQYF

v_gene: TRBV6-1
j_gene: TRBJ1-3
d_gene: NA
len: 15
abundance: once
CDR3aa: CAGIIQGITGNTIYF

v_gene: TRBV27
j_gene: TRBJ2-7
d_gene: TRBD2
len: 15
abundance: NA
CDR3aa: CASSLSGERERGQYF

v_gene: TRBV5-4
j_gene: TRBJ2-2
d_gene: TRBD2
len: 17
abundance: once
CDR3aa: CASSPTPAGARSGELFF

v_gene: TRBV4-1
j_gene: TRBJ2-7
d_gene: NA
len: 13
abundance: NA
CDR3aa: CASSHPGSYEQYF

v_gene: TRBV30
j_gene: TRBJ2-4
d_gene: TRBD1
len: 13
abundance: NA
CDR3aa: CAWSPDRVNIQYF

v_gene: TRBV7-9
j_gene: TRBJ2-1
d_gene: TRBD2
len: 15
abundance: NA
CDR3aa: CASSTTSDPYNEQFF

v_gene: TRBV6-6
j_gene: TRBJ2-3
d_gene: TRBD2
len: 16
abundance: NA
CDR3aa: CASSYSLSGNWDTQYF

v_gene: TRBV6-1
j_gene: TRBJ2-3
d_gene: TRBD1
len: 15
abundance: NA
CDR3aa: CASSANRGRTDTQYF

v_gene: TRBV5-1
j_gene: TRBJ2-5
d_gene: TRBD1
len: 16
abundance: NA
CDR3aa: CASSATPGQGKETQYF

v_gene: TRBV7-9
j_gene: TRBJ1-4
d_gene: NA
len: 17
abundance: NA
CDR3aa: CASSPVGAGRSNEKLFF

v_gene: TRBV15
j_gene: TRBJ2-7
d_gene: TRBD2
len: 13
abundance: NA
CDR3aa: CATEGLAGNEQYF

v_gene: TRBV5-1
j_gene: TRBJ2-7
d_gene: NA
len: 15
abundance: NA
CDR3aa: CASSLGVTVRNEQYF

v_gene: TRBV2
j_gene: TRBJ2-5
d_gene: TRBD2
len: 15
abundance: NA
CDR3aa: CASSEIAGAQETQYF

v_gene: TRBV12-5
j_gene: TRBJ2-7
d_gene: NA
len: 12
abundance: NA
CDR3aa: CASARDIGEQYF

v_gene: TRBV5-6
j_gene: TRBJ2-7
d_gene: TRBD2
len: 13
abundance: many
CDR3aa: CASSLGGGYEQYF

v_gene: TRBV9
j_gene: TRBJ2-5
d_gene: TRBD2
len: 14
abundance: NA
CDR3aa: CASSVASGRETQYF

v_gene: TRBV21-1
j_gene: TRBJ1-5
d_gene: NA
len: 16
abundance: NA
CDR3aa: CASSKNRDSGNQPQHF

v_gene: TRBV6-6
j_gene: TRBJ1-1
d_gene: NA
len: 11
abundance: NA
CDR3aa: CASSLSTEAFF

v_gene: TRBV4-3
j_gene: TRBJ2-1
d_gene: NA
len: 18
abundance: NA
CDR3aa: CASSQDFPPTTSYNEQFF

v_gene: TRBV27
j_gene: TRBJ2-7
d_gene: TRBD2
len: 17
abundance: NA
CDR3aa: CASSSGTSGKAIGEQYF

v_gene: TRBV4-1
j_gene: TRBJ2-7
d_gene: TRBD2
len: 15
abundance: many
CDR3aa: CASSLKTSGSYEQYF

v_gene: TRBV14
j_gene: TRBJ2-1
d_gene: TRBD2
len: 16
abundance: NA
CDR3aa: CASSQVTPAGAGEQFF

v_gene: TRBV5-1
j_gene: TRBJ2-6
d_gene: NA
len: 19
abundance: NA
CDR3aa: CASSSQTVTTFSGANVLTF

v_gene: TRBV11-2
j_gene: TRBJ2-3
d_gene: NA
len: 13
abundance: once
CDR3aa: CASSSPGVEAQYF

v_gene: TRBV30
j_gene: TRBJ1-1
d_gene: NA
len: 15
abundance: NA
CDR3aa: CAWSALGGGRTEAFF

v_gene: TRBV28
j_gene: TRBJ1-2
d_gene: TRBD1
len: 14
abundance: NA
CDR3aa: CASSSLTGVGGYTF

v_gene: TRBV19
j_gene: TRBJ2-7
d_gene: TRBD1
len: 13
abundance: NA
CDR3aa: CASSIGQGGEQYF

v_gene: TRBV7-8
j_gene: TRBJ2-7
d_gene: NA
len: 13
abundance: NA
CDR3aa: CASSLRGSYEQYF

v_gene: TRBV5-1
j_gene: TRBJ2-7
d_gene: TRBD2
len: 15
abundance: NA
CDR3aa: CASSPQAGISYEQYF

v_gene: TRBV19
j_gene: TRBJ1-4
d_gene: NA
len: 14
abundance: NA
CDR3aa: CASSIQGTNEKLFF

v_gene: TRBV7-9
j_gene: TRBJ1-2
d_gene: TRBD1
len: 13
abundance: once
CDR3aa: CASSVGQGYGYTF

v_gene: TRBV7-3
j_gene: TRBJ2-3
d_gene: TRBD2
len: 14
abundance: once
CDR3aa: CASSQREGTDTQYF

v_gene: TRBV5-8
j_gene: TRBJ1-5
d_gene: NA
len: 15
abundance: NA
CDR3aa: CASSLGDGGDQPQHF

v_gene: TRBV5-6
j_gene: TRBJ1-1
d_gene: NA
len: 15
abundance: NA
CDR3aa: CASSLQVRKNTEAFF

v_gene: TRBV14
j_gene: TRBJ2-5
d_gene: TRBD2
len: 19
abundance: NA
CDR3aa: CASSQDLSGTNKYQETQYF

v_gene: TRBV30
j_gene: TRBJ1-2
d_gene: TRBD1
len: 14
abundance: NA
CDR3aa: CAWSERRTGQGYTF